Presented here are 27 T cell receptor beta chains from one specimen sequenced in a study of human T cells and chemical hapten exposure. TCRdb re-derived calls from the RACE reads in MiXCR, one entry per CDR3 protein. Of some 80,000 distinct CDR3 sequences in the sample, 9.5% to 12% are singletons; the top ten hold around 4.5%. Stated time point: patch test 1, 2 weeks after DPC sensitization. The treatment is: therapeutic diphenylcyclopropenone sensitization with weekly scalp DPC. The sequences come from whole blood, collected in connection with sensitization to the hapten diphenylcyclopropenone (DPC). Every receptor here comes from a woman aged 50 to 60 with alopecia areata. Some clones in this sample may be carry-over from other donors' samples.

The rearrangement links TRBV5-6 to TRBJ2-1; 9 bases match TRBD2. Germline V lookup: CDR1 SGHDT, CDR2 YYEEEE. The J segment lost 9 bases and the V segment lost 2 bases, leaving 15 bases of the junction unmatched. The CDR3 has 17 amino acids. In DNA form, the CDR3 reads TGTGCCAGCAGCTTCCTCCCTAGCGGGGTGATCCAACGTGAGCAGTTCTTC. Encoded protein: CASSFLPSGVIQREQFF. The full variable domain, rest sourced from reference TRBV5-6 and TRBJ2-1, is DAGVTQSPTHLIKTRGQQVTLRCSPKSGHDTVSWYQQALGQGPQFIFQYYEEEERQRGNFPDRFSGHQFPNYSSELNVNALLLGDSALYLCASSFLPSGVIQREQFFGPGTRLTVL.

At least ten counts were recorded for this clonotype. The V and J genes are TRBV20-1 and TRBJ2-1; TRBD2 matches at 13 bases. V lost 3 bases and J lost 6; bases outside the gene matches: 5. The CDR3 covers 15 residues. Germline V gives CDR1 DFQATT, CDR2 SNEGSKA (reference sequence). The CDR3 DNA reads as TGCAGTGCTAGCGTAGGACTAGCGGGGGTCAATGAGCAGTTCTTC. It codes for CSASVGLAGVNEQFF.

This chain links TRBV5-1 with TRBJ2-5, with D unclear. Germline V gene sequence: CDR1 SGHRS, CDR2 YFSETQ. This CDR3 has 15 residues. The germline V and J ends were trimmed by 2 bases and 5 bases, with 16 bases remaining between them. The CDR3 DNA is TGCGCCAGCAGCTTCGAACAGCCGACATCTGAGACCCAGTACTTC. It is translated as CASSFEQPTSETQYF.

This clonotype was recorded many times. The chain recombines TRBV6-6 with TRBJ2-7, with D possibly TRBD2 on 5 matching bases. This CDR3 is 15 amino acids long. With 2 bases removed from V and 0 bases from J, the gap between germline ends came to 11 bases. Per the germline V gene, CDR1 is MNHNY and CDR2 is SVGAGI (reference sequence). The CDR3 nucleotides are TGTGCCAGCAGTTACGCGTCGGGGAGCTCCTACGAGCAGTACTTC. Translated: CASSYASGSSYEQYF.

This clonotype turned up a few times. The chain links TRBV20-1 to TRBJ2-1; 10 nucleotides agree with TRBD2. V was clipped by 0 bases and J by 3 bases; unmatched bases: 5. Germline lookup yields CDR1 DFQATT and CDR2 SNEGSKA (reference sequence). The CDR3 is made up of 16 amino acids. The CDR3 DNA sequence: TGCAGTGCTAGAGATGCTAGCGGGAGAGTCTACAATGAGCAGTTCTTC. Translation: CSARDASGRVYNEQFF.

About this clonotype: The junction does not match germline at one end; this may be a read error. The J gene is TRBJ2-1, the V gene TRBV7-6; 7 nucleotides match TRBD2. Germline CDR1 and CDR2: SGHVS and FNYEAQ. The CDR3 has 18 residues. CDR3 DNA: TGTGCCAGCAGCTTAGATACAGCGGTGACTAGCAGATACAATAAGCAGTTCTTC. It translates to CASSLDTAVTSRYNKQFF.

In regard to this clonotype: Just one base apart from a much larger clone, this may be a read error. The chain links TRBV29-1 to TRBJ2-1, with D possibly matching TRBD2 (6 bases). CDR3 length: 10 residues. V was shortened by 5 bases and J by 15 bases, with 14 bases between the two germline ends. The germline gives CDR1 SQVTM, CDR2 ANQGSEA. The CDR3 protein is CSVSGGGRFF. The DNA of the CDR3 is TGCAGCGTTTCCGGCGGAGGGCGGTTCTTC.

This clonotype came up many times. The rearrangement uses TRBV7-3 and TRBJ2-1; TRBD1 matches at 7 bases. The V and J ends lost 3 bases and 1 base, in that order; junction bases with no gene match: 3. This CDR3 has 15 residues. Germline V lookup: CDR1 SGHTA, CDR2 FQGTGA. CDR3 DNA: TGTGCCAGCAGCTTTTCGACAGGGTCCTACAATGAGCAGTTCTTC. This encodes CASSFSTGSYNEQFF.

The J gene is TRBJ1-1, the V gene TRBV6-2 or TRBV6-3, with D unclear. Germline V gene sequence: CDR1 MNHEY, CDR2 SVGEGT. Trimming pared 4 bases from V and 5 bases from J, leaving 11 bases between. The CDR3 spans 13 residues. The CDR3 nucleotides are TGTGCCAGCAGTTTGGGGTTTGTGACTGAAGCTTTCTTT. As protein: CASSLGFVTEAFF.

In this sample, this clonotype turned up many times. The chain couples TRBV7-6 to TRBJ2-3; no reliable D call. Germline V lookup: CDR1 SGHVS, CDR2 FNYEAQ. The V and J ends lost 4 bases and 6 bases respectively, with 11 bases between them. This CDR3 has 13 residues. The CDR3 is CASSSRVWDTQYF. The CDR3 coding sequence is TGTGCCAGCAGCTCCCGCGTTTGGGATACGCAGTATTTT.

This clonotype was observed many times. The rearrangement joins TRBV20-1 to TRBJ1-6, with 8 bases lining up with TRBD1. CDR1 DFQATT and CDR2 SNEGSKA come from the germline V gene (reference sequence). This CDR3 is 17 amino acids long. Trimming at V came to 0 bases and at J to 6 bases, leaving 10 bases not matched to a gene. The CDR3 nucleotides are TGCAGTGCTAGAGATCTCGGACAGGGCGACGGTAATTCACCCCTCCACTTT. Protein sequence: CSARDLGQGDGNSPLHF.

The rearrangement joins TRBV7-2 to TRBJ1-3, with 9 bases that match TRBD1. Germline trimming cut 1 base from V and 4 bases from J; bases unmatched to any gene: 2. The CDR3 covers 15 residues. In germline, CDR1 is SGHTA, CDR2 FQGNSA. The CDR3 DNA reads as TGTGCCAGCAGCTTAGACAGGGGGCCAGGAAACACCATATATTTT. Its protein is CASSLDRGPGNTIYF. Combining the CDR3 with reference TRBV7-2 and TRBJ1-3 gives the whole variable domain GAGVSQSPSNKVTEKGKDVELRCDPISGHTALYWYRQSLGQGLEFLIYFQGNSAPDKSGLPSDRFSAERTGGSVSTLTIQRTQQEDSAVYLCASSLDRGPGNTIYFGEGSWLTVV.

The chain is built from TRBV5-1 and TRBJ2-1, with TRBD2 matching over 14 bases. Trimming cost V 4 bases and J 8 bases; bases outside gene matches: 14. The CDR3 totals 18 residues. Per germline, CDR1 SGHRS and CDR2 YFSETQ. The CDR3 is CASSQGLAGAKSRDEQFF. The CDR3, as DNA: TGCGCCAGCAGCCAGGGACTAGCGGGAGCTAAGTCCCGGGATGAGCAGTTCTTC.

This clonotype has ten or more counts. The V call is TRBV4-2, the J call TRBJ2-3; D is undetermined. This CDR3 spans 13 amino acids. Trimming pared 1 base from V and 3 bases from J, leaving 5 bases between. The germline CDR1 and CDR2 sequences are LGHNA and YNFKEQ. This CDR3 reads CASSQVETDTQYF. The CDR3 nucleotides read TGTGCCAGCAGCCAAGTAGAGACAGATACGCAGTATTTT.

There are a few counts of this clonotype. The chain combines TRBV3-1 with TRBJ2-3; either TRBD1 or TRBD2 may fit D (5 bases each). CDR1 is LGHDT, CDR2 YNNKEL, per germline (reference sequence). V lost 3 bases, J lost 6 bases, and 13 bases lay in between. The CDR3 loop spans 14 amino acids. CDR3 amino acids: CASSQGPRRDTQYF. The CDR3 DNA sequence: TGTGCCAGCAGCCAGGGACCCAGGCGGGATACGCAGTATTTT.

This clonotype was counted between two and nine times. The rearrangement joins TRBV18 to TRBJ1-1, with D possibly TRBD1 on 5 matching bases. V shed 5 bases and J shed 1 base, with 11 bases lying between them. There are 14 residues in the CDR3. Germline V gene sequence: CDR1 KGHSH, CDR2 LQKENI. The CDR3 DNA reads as TGTGCCAGCTCAGGGTATGGGGCGAACACTGAAGCTTTCTTT. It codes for CASSGYGANTEAFF.

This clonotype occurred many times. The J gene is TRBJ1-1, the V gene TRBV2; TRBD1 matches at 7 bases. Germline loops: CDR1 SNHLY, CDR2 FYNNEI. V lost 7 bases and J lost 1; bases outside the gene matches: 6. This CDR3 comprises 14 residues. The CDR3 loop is CASTHRGPNTEAFF. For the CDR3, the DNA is TGTGCCAGCACGCACAGGGGCCCGAACACTGAAGCTTTCTTT.

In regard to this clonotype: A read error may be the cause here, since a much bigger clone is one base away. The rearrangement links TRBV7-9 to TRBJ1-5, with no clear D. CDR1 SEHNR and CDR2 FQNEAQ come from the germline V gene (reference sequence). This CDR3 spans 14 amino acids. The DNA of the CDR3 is TGTCCCAGCAGCTTAGCGACGGGGAATCAGCCCCAGCATTTT. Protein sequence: CPSSLATGNQPQHF.

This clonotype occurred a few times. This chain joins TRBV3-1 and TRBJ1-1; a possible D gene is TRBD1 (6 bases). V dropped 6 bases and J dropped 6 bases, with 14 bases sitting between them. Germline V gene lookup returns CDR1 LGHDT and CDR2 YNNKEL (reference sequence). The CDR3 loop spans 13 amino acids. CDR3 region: CASRPQGMAEAFF. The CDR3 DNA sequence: TGTGCCAGCAGGCCCCAGGGGATGGCTGAAGCTTTCTTT.

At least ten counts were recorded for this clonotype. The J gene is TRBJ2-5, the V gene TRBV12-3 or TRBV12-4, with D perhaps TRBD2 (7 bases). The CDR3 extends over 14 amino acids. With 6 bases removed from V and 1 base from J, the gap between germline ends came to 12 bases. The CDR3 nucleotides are TGTGCCAGCAGCCCGGGGGGCAGCCAAGAGACCCAGTACTTC. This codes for CASSPGGSQETQYF.

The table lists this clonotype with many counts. CDR3 coding DNA: TGTGCCACCAGTGAACCTCTAGCGGGAGGCACAGATACGCAGTATTTT. As protein: CATSEPLAGGTDTQYF. V gene TRBV24-1 combines with J gene TRBJ2-3; 10 nucleotides agree with TRBD2. V lost 4 bases to trimming and J lost 1 base; unmatched junction nucleotides: 4. CDR1 is KGHDR and CDR2 is SFDVKD in the germline V gene. CDR3 size: 16 residues.

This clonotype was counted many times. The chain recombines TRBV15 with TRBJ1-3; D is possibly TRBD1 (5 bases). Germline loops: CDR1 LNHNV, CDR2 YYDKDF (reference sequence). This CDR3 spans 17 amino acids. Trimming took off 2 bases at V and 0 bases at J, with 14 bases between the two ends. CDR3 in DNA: TGTGCCACCAGCAGATCGGGACGGAGACCCTCTGGAAACACCATATATTTT. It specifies CATSRSGRRPSGNTIYF.

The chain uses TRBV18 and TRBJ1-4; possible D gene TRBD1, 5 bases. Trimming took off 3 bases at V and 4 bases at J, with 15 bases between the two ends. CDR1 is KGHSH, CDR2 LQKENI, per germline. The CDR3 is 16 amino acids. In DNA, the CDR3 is TGTGCCAGCTCACCTCGGGACCTTCGCTTTAATGAAAAACTGTTTTTT. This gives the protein CASSPRDLRFNEKLFF.

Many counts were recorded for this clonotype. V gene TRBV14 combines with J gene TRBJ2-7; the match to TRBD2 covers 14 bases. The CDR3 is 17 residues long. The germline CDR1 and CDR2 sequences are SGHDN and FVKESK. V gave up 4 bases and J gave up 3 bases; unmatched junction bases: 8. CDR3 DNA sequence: TGTGCCAGCAGCCGAGGGACTAGCGGGAGATGGATCTACGAGCAGTACTTC. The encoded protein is CASSRGTSGRWIYEQYF.

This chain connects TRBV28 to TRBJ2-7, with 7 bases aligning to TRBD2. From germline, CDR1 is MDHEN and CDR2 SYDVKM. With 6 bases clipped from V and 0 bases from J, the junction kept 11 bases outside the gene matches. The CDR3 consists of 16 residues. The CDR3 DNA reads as TGTGCCAGCAGATCCTCGGCTAGCGGAAGCTCCTACGAGCAGTACTTC. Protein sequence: CASRSSASGSSYEQYF.

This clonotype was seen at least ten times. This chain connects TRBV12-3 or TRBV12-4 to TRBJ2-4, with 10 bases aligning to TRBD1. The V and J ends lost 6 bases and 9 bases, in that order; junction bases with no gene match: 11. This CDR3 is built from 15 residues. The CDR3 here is CASSLLTGGESIQYF. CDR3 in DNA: TGTGCCAGCAGCCTCCTGACAGGGGGCGAGAGCATTCAGTACTTC.

The CDR3 loop is CARKQGANQYF. The DNA for the CDR3 is TGTGCCAGAAAACAGGGGGCTAATCAGTACTTC. This rearrangement joins TRBV2 to TRBJ2-7; 9 bases map to TRBD1. The CDR3 runs to 11 residues. The trim removed 9 bases at V and 10 bases at J, leaving 7 bases unmatched. CDR1 and CDR2 (germline): SNHLY, FYNNEI.